This record covers a single T cell receptor beta chain. Its antigen remains unknown. This may stem from a read error, because a much larger clone lies one nucleotide away. The record originates from a study of regulatory T cells in long-lasting Graves disease. Study outcomes and limitations: The small sample size may have reduced accuracy.

In building TCR beta libraries, iRepertoire HTBI primers were used together with Arm-PCR of CDR3 regions. TCRdb reanalysed the multiplex PCR reads using MiXCR and keeps one entry per CDR3 protein. The data show 600,000 to 800,000 distinct CDR3 sequences, around 30% seen once. The V gene lost 5 bases and the J gene lost 0 bases, with 5 bases spanning the gap. The CDR3 covers 13 residues. CDR1 SEHNR and CDR2 FQNEAQ come from the germline V gene (reference sequence). Time point of the sample: persistent/refractory GD, antithyroid drugs over 5 years with positive TRAb. PBMCs provided the RNA from which the TCR library was made. Criteria from the American Thyroid Association guidelines were applied to diagnose Graves' disease.

The sample was peripheral blood mononuclear cells (PBMCs), taken when the disease was refractory, from a patient treated with antithyroid drugs. The chain employs TRBV7-9 and TRBJ1-3; D gene uncertain. The TCR was taken from a female donor with Graves disease. CDR3 sequence (DNA): TGTGCCAGCAGCCAGTACTCTGGAAACACCATATATTTT. The encoded protein is CASSQYSGNTIYF.